Sequencing of this T cell receptor beta chain was carried out in a study of high-grade serous ovarian cancer treatment subgroups. Notes on the study in general: Repertoire similarity ranged roughly 0.1 to 0.79 between tumors of one patient.

The sample holds a few counts of this clone. What it recognizes is unknown. The V end lost 4 bases, the J end lost 11 bases, and 12 bases lay between the germline ends. Germline V gene data show CDR1 as SGHRS and CDR2 as YFSETQ. The CDR3 consists of 11 residues. The protocol was immunoSEQ multiplex PCR, while the TCRdb copy is restricted to in-frame clones and leaves out a portion. Here the sample spans 15,000 to 20,000 clones, around 75% being singletons. Tumor samples were obtained before definitive surgery or chemotherapy. Sequenced material: tumor tissue. The chain employs TRBV5-1 and TRBJ1-1; D is unresolved. The clonotype originates from a human donor with high-grade serous ovarian cancer. The CDR3 region is CASSNGREAFF. CDR3 in DNA: TGCGCCAGCAGCAACGGACGGGAGGCTTTCTTT.